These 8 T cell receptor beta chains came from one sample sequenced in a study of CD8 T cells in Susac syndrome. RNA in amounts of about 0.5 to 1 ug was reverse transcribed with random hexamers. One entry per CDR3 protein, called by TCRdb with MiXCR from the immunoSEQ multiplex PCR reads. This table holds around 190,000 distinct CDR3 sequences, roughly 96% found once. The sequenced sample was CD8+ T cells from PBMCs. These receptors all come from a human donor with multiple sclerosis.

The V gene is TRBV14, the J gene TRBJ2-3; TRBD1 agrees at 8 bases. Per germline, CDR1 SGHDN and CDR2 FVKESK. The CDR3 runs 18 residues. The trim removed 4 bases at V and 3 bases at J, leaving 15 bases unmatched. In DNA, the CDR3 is TGTGCCAGCAGCCGCGTTACGATCAGGGGGCCAACGACAGATACGCAGTATTTT. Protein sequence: CASSRVTIRGPTTDTQYF.

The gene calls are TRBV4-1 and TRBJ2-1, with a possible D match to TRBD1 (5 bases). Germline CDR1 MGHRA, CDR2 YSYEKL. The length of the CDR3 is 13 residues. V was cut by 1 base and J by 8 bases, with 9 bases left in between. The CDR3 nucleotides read TGCGCCAGCAGCCAAGGCAGGGTGGATGAGCAGTTCTTC. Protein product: CASSQGRVDEQFF.

The CDR3 spells CASSYSGLANYNEQFF. As DNA, the CDR3 is TGTGCCAGCAGTTACTCGGGACTAGCGAACTACAATGAGCAGTTCTTC. The chain couples TRBV6-5 to TRBJ2-1, with 10 bases lining up with TRBD2. Germline lookup yields CDR1 MNHEY and CDR2 SVGAGI. With 0 bases clipped from V and 3 bases from J, the junction kept 2 bases outside the gene matches. CDR3 length equals 16 residues.

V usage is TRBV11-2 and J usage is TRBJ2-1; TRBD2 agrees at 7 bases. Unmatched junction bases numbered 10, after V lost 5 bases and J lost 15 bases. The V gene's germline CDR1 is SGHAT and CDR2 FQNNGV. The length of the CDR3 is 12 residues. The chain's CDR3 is CASSLSISGRFF. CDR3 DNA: TGTGCCAGCAGCCTTTCAATTAGCGGGCGGTTCTTC.

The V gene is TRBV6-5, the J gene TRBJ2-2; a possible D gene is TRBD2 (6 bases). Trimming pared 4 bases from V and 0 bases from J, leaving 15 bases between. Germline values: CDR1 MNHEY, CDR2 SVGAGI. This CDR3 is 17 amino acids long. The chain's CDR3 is CASSFPRRAANTGELFF. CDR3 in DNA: TGTGCCAGCAGTTTTCCGAGGAGGGCCGCGAACACCGGGGAGCTGTTTTTT.

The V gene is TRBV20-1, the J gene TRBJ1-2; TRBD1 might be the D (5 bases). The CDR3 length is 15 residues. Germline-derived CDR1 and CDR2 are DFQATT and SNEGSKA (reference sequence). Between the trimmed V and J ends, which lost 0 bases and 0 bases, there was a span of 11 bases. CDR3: CSARDLRGANYGYTF. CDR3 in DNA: TGCAGTGCTAGAGATTTAAGGGGAGCTAACTATGGCTACACCTTC.

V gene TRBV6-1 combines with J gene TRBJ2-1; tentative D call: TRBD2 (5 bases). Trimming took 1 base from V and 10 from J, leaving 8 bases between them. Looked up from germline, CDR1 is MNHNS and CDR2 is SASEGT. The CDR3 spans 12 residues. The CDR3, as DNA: TGTGCCAGCAGTGAAGGAGGGCCCGAGCAGTTCTTC. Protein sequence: CASSEGGPEQFF.

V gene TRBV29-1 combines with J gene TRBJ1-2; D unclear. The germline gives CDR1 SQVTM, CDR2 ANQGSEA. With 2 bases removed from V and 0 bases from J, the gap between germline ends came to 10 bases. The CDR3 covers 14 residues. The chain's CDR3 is CSVESGEANYGYTF. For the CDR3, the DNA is TGCAGCGTTGAATCCGGGGAAGCTAACTATGGCTACACCTTC.